This TCR beta chain was found in a study of T cells in Graves' hyperthyroidism and ophthalmopathy. Study-level points and caveats: Also found in blood were most expanded thyroid clonotypes above 0.001.

With respect to this clonotype: Its antigen is currently unknown. Without the conserved terminal phenylalanine or tryptophan, this CDR3 likely stems from a read error. It is unclear where the CDR3 begins or ends on the DNA, so no DNA is shown, and the CDR3 is as TCRdb lists it.

Patients having uncontrolled infection, another autoimmune disease, pregnancy or lactation were not included. What was amplified from RNA transcripts were TCR beta CDR3 regions. RT-PCR in the first round (using the HTBI primer set) targeted the TCR CDR3. TCRdb processed the multiplex PCR reads anew with MiXCR; each CDR3 protein has one entry. Of a few hundred thousand distinct CDR3 sequences in the sample, about 45% were seen once. Both ends counted, the CDR3 spans 8 residues. The V gene's germline CDR1 is SNHLY and CDR2 FYNNEI. The V gene is TRBV2, the J gene TRBJ2-7; the table assigns TRBD2, which was not confirmed against the DNA. Specimen: peripheral blood or thyroid tissue (not recorded which). This clonotype was sampled from a woman younger than 30 with Graves' hyperthyroidism. The chain's CDR3 is CASSGVAG.